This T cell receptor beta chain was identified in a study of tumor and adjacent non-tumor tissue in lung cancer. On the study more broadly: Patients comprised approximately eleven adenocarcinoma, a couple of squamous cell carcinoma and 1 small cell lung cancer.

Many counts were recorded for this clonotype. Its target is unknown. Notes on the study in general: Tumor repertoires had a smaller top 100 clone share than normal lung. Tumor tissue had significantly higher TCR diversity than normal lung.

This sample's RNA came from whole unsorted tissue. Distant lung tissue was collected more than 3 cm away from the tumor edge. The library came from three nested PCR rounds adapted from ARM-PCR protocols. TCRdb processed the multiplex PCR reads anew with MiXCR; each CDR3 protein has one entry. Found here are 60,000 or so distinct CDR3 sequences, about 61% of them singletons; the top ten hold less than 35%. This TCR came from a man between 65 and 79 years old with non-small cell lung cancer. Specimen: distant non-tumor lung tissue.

The CDR3 here is CASSQDNGDRAFF. Written as DNA, the CDR3 is TGTGCCAGCAGCCAAGATAATGGAGACAGAGCTTTCTTT. This chain joins TRBV4-2 and TRBJ1-1, with D maybe TRBD1 (5 bases). Germline CDR1 reads LGHNA; CDR2 reads YNFKEQ. The V end lost 0 bases, the J end lost 10 bases, and 12 bases lay between the germline ends. This CDR3 has 13 residues.